These 26 T cell receptor beta chains came from one sample sequenced in a study of blood T cell repertoires in COVID-19. Sequencing was performed with immunoSEQ multiplex PCR; in TCRdb, only in-frame clones are kept and a portion is missing. Counted here are some 250,000 clones, about 86% occurring once; the ten biggest clones make up 9.5% to 15%. The material sequenced was peripheral blood. These TCRs come from a woman aged 25 to 39 with COVID-19, enrolled during active disease.

The chain uses TRBV6-5 and TRBJ2-1; 8 nucleotides line up with TRBD1. J gave up 1 base and V 2 bases, and 4 bases lay outside the gene matches. The CDR3 totals 16 residues. CDR1 is MNHEY and CDR2 is SVGAGI in the germline V gene. The CDR3 spells CASSYVGQGSYNEQFF. The CDR3 DNA reads as TGTGCCAGCAGTTACGTAGGACAGGGTTCCTACAATGAGCAGTTCTTC.

The chain has TRBV4-2 and TRBJ2-7; TRBD2 matches 11 bases. Trimming cost V 2 bases and J 4 bases; bases outside gene matches: 10. The CDR3 runs 17 residues. Germline CDR1 LGHNA, CDR2 YNFKEQ. CDR3 DNA: TGTGCCAGCAGCCAAACTGCCCTAGCGGGGGGCGATTACGAGCAGTACTTC. Its translation is CASSQTALAGGDYEQYF.

The chain links TRBV28 to TRBJ1-2; D uncertain. The V gene lost 3 bases and the J gene lost 4 bases, with 15 bases spanning the gap. Germline V gene lookup returns CDR1 MDHEN and CDR2 SYDVKM. This CDR3 is 15 amino acids long. The CDR3 region is CASSLAPGDSYGYTF. The CDR3 bases are TGTGCCAGCAGTTTGGCACCGGGAGATAGCTATGGCTACACCTTC.

V usage is TRBV6-5 and J usage is TRBJ2-5, with 12 positions matching TRBD2. This CDR3 region has 14 residues. The V gene's germline CDR1 is MNHEY and CDR2 SVGAGI. V trimming: 5 bases; J trimming: 7 bases; junction bases outside the gene matches: 5. This chain's CDR3 is CASSPTSGGSTQYF. CDR3 bases: TGTGCCAGCAGTCCGACTAGCGGGGGATCGACCCAGTACTTC.

The chain uses TRBV3-1 (or the pseudogene TRBV3-2) and TRBJ2-5; 14 bases match TRBD2. The germline V gene encodes CDR1 LGHDT and CDR2 YNNKEL (reference sequence). The V gene end was trimmed by 5 bases and the J gene end by 3 bases; junction bases not matched to a gene: 2. The CDR3 extends over 15 amino acids. The CDR3 here is CASSAGLAGEETQYF. CDR3 nucleotide sequence: TGTGCCAGCAGCGCGGGACTAGCGGGAGAAGAGACCCAGTACTTC.

The chain couples TRBV7-9 to TRBJ2-5; 9 nucleotides match TRBD1. The trim removed 6 bases at V and 7 bases at J, leaving 9 bases unmatched. Germline V gene sequence: CDR1 SEHNR, CDR2 FQNEAQ (reference sequence). There are 14 residues in the CDR3. The CDR3 DNA reads TGTGCCAGCAGAACCGGGACAGGGATAGGGACCCAGTACTTC. Translated, it gives CASRTGTGIGTQYF.

The chain has TRBV11-2 and TRBJ1-5; possible D gene TRBD1, 5 bases. Trimming left V 1 base short and J 4 bases short, with 8 bases between. Germline V CDR1 and CDR2: SGHAT, FQNNGV. The CDR3 sequence is 14 residues long. The DNA of the CDR3 is TGTGCCAGCAGCTTAGGGTCAGGGAATCAGCCCCAGCATTTT. Its protein is CASSLGSGNQPQHF.

This clone was picked up one time. V is TRBV7-9 and J is TRBJ2-1, with D possibly being TRBD1 (5 bases). This CDR3 has 15 amino acids. The ends were cut back, 2 bases at V and 0 bases at J, with 8 bases in the middle. Per the germline V gene, CDR1 is SEHNR and CDR2 is FQNEAQ (reference sequence). CDR3 sequence (DNA): TGTGCCAGCAGCTTAAGTGGGGCCTCCTACAATGAGCAGTTCTTC. This codes for CASSLSGASYNEQFF.

The chain links TRBV11-2 to TRBJ2-1; 8 nucleotides agree with TRBD2. The CDR3 is 18 amino acids. V lost 5 bases to trimming and J lost 8 bases; unmatched junction nucleotides: 20. The germline V gene encodes CDR1 SGHAT and CDR2 FQNNGV. The CDR3 coding sequence is TGTGCCAGCAGCCGGACCCTCCGCGCGGGGGGAGTTATCGATGAGCAGTTCTTC. Its protein is CASSRTLRAGGVIDEQFF.

The rearrangement uses TRBV7-2 and TRBJ1-5; possible D gene TRBD1, 5 bases. Germline V lookup: CDR1 SGHTA, CDR2 FQGNSA. The CDR3 length is 13 residues. V lost 5 bases and J 5 bases, leaving 10 bases between the germline ends. Written as DNA, the CDR3 is TGTGCCAGCAGCCCTGACAGTTATCAGCCCCAGCATTTT. Amino acids: CASSPDSYQPQHF.

The chain couples TRBV24-1 to TRBJ2-7, with a weak D call TRBD2 (6 bases). CDR1 KGHDR and CDR2 SFDVKD come from the germline V gene. CDR3 length equals 14 residues. V was clipped by 1 base and J by 3 bases, with 9 bases between them. The CDR3, as DNA: TGTGCCACCAGTGATTTCAGCGGGTGCTACGAGCAGTACTTC. It codes for CATSDFSGCYEQYF.

The genes are TRBV7-8 and TRBJ2-5; possible D gene TRBD2, 6 bases. The CDR3 sequence is 15 residues long. Germline V gene sequence: CDR1 SGHVS, CDR2 FQNEAQ. Between the trimmed V and J ends, which lost 5 bases and 1 base, there was a span of 14 bases. The CDR3 region has the DNA TGTGCCAGCAGCCGCCGCCGGGACTTCCAAGAGACCCAGTACTTC. Protein: CASSRRRDFQETQYF. The variable domain in full, with the rest retrieved from reference TRBV7-8 and TRBJ2-5, is GAGVSQSPRYKVAKRGQDVALRCDPISGHVSLFWYQQALGQGPEFLTYFQNEAQLDKSGLPSDRFFAERPEGSVSTLKIQRTQQEDSAVYLCASSRRRDFQETQYFGPGTRLLVL.

Points on this clone: The junction departs from the called germline gene at one end, perhaps through a read error. The chain recombines TRBV6-5 with TRBJ2-7, with 8 nucleotides matching TRBD1. Germline lookup yields CDR1 MNHEY and CDR2 SVGAGI. This CDR3 region has 16 residues. The CDR3 DNA is TGTGCCAGCAGTTACCTGACAGGGGAAGGCTCCCACGAGCAGTACTTC. This translates into CASSYLTGEGSHEQYF.

This clone was detected once. The V and J genes are TRBV30 and TRBJ2-1; 11 bases are shared with TRBD2. The junction had 10 bases not matched to a gene; V was cut back by 2 bases and J by 10 bases. The CDR3 loop spans 15 amino acids. Germline values: CDR1 GTSNPN, CDR2 SVGIG (reference sequence). CDR3 sequence: CAWSMTSGVLQEQFF. Here the CDR3 DNA reads TGTGCCTGGAGTATGACTAGCGGGGTGCTACAGGAGCAGTTCTTC.

The chain joins TRBV28 to TRBJ2-7; no clear D gene. The CDR3 has 12 residues. Trimming left V 2 bases short and J 9 bases short, with 11 bases between. The germline V gene has CDR1 MDHEN and CDR2 SYDVKM. The CDR3 sequence: CASSLEASRQYF. CDR3 DNA: TGTGCCAGCAGTTTAGAGGCCTCCCGGCAGTACTTC.

V and J are TRBV19 and TRBJ1-5; D is undetermined. The germline V and J ends were trimmed by 3 bases and 0 bases, with 9 bases remaining between them. CDR3 size: 15 residues. Per germline, CDR1 LNHDA and CDR2 SQIVND (reference sequence). The CDR3 is CASSITEYSNQPQHF. CDR3 in DNA: TGTGCCAGTAGTATTACAGAATATAGCAATCAGCCCCAGCATTTT.

The rearrangement links TRBV3-1 (or the pseudogene TRBV3-2) to TRBJ2-3, with D possibly being TRBD1 (6 bases). This CDR3 is 13 amino acids long. Looked up from germline, CDR1 is LGHDT and CDR2 is YNNKEL (reference sequence). The ends were cut back, 0 bases at V and 6 bases at J, with 7 bases in the middle. CDR3 sequence (DNA): TGTGCCAGCAGCCAAGATCAGGGGGATACGCAGTATTTT. Its protein product is CASSQDQGDTQYF.

This clone was found a few times. The V call is TRBV2, the J call TRBJ2-7; TRBD2 aligns across 9 bases. Trimming cost V 3 bases and J 13 bases; bases outside gene matches: 10. This CDR3 is built from 13 residues. Per the germline V gene, CDR1 is SNHLY and CDR2 is FYNNEI. The CDR3 coding sequence is TGTGCCAGCAGTGACCCCTTAGCGGGGGCTCCCTACTTC. It is translated as CASSDPLAGAPYF.

The chain has TRBV6-6 and TRBJ1-6; no firm D call. Germline V gene sequence: CDR1 MNHNY, CDR2 SVGAGI (reference sequence). The CDR3 totals 16 residues. V dropped 2 bases and J dropped 6 bases, with 14 bases sitting between them. CDR3 amino acids: CASSYPPQISNSPLHF. CDR3 in DNA: TGTGCCAGCAGTTACCCGCCACAGATAAGTAATTCACCCCTCCACTTT.

The rearrangement links TRBV2 to TRBJ1-1, with D maybe TRBD1 (6 bases). The V and J ends lost 1 base and 1 base respectively, with 7 bases between them. The CDR3 covers 14 residues. Germline V gene lookup returns CDR1 SNHLY and CDR2 FYNNEI. The CDR3 spells CASSEGGGNTEAFF. Here the CDR3 DNA reads TGTGCCAGCAGTGAAGGAGGGGGGAACACTGAAGCTTTCTTT.

This clone was counted once. The rearrangement uses TRBV6-5 and TRBJ1-2; TRBD1 agrees at 7 bases. This CDR3 is built from 13 residues. The germline CDR1 and CDR2 sequences are MNHEY and SVGAGI. The ends lost 6 bases at V and 4 bases at J; junction bases unmatched: 5. CDR3 sequence (DNA): TGTGCCAGCAGCTCAACAGGGGCCTATGGCTACACCTTC. Translating it yields CASSSTGAYGYTF.

The chain has TRBV5-1 and TRBJ1-5; no clear D gene. CDR3 size: 16 residues. V lost 3 bases and J lost 3, with 16 bases in between. In germline, CDR1 is SGHRS, CDR2 YFSETQ. The CDR3 DNA follows: TGCGCCAGCAGCTCGGAAGTAAACTATGACAATCAGCCCCAGCATTTT. It codes for CASSSEVNYDNQPQHF. Using reference TRBV5-1 and TRBJ1-5 for the parts outside the CDR3, the full variable domain is KAGVTQTPRYLIKTRGQQVTLSCSPISGHRSVSWYQQTPGQGLQFLFEYFSETQRNKGNFPGRFSGRQFSNSRSEMNVSTLELGDSALYLCASSSEVNYDNQPQHFGDGTRLSIL.

This clone was detected only once. V is TRBV6-6 and J is TRBJ2-5; 7 nucleotides agree with TRBD2. Losses at the gene ends were 2 bases for V and 5 bases for J; bases not matched to a gene: 8. The V gene's germline CDR1 is MNHNY and CDR2 SVGAGI (reference sequence). The CDR3 spans 15 residues. The CDR3 coding sequence is TGTGCCAGCAGTTACGCCGACTCTAGCGGCGAGACCCAGTACTTC. This sequence encodes CASSYADSSGETQYF.

V and J are TRBV5-1 and TRBJ2-2; tentative D call: TRBD1 (5 bases). Germline CDR1 and CDR2: SGHRS and YFSETQ. CDR3 size: 16 residues. Between the trimmed V and J ends, which lost 5 bases and 6 bases, there was a span of 20 bases. CDR3 bases: TGCGCCAGCAGTCCTGATTGGGGCCGACGGGCCGGGGAGCTGTTTTTT. Translated: CASSPDWGRRAGELFF.

The sample holds one count of this clone. J is TRBJ2-5 and V is TRBV11-2; 10 bases align to TRBD1. The CDR3 length is 15 residues. With V trimmed by 7 bases and J by 4 bases, 9 bases remained unmatched. CDR1 is SGHAT and CDR2 is FQNNGV in the germline V gene. This chain's CDR3 is CASTKFGTGVETQYF. CDR3 bases: TGTGCCAGCACCAAGTTCGGGACAGGGGTAGAGACCCAGTACTTC.

V usage is TRBV5-1 and J usage is TRBJ2-7; 9 bases align to TRBD2. This CDR3 region has 13 residues. Unmatched junction bases numbered 1, after V lost 4 bases and J lost 2 bases. Germline V gene sequence: CDR1 SGHRS, CDR2 YFSETQ. The CDR3 here is CASSIAGAYEQYF. For the CDR3, the DNA is TGCGCCAGCAGCATAGCGGGGGCCTACGAGCAGTACTTC.